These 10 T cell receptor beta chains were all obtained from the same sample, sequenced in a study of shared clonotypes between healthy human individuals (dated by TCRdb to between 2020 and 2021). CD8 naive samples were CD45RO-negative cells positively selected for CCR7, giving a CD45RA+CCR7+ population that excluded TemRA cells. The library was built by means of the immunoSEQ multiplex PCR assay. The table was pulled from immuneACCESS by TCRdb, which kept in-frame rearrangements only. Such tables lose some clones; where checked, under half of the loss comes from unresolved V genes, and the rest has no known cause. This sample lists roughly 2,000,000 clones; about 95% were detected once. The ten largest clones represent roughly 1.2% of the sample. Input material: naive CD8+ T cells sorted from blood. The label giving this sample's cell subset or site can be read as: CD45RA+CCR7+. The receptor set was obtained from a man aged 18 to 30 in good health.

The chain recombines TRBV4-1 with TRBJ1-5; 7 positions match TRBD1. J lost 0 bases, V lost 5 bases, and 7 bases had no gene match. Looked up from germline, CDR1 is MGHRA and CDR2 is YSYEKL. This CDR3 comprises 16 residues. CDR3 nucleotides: TGCGCCAGCAGCAGTCGACAGGGTGATAGCAATCAGCCCCAGCATTTT. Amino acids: CASSSRQGDSNQPQHF.

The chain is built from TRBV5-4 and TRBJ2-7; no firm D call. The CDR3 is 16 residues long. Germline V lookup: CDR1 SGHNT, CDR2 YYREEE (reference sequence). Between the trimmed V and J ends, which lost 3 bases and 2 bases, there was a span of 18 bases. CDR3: CASSSSGRVETYEQYF. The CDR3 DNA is TGTGCCAGCAGCTCATCCGGTCGGGTAGAGACCTACGAGCAGTACTTC.

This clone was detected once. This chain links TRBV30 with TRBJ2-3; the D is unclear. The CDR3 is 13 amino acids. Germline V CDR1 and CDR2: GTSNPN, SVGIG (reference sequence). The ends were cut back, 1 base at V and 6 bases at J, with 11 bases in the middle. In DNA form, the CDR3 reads TGTGCCTGGAGTGGACTTTTCGTCGATACGCAGTATTTT. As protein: CAWSGLFVDTQYF.

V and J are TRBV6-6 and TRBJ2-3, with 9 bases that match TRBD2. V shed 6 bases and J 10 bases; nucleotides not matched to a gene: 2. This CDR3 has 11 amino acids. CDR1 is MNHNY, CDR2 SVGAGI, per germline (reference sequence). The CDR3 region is CASSLAGAQYF. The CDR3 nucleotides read TGTGCCAGCAGCTTAGCGGGAGCGCAGTATTTT.

The CDR3 protein is CSKTGGVPYNSPLHF. CDR3 sequence (DNA): TGCAGCAAAACAGGAGGTGTCCCCTATAATTCACCCCTCCACTTT. The chain carries TRBV29-1 and TRBJ1-6; D possibly corresponds to TRBD1 (5 bases). Trimming pared 8 bases from V and 2 bases from J, leaving 16 bases between. Germline lookup yields CDR1 SQVTM and CDR2 ANQGSEA. The CDR3 contains 15 residues.

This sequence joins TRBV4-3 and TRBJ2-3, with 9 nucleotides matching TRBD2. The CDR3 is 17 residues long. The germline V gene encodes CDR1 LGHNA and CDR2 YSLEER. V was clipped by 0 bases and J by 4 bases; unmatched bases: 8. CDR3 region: CASSQDRSGRYADTQYF. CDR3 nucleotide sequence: TGCGCCAGCAGCCAAGATCGAAGCGGGAGGTACGCAGATACGCAGTATTTT.

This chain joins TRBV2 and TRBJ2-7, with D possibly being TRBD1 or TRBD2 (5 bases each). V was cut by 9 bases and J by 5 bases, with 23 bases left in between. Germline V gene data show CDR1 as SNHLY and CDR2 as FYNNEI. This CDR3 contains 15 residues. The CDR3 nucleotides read TGTGCCAGTAGTCCGACAGCCCCGTTCGGGAACGAGCAGTACTTC. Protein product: CASSPTAPFGNEQYF.

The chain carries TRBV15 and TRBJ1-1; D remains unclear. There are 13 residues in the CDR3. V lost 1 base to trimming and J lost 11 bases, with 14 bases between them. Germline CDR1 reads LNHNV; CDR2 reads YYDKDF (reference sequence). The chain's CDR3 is CATSRVLGREAFF. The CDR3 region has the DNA TGTGCCACCAGCAGAGTACTGGGGAGAGAGGCTTTCTTT.

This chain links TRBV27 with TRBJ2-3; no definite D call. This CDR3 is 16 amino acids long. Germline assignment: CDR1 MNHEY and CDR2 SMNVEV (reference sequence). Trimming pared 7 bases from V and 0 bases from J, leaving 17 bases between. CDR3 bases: TGTGCCAGCACCCCCGCCACCGCCGCTAGCACAGATACGCAGTATTTT. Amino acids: CASTPATAASTDTQYF.

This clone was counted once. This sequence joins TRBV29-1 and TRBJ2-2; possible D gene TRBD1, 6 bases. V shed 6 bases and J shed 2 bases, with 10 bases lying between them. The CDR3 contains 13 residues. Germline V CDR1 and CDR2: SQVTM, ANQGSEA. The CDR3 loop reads CSVPGTNTGELFF. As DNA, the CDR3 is TGCAGCGTCCCCGGGACAAACACCGGGGAGCTGTTTTTT.